What follows describes a single TCR beta chain. Its target antigen remains unknown. One base away there is no much larger clone; base qualities are not given. The sample originates from a study of T cells after yellow fever vaccination (dated by TCRdb to about 2019). Notes on the research overall: The SMART-Seq v4 Ultra Low Input RNA kit was used to prepare libraries from fractions with low cell numbers. Bulk PBMC replicates and cell subsets were isolated from blood drawn at multiple timepoints before and after both primary and secondary immunization. To follow T-cell clones before and after primary and booster YFV17D yellow fever vaccination, bulk TCR alpha and beta repertoires were sequenced over time. Two healthy male donors made up the cohort, one aged 18 to 30 years and the other aged 30 to 40 years.

Sample treatment or condition, as interpreted from the label and publication: live attenuated yellow fever vaccine strain. At every blood-draw timepoint, two biological replicates of bulk PBMCs were collected. A standard Ficoll-Paque protocol was used to isolate PBMCs from peripheral blood. TriZol was used to extract RNA from bulk PBMCs, from CD4 and CD8 fractions, and from dextramer-positive and dextramer-negative fractions. Relative to germline, V is 3 bases shorter and J is 4 bases shorter, with 6 bases between their ends. Taken from cysteine to phenylalanine, the CDR3 has 12 residues. Just the 36-base CDR3 DNA is kept, in frame starting at base 1. The germline V gene sets CDR1 to MDHEN and CDR2 to SYDVKM. Sequencing relied on an Illumina NovaSeq 6000. TCR cDNA was made using 5'RACE template switching, a step that added a universal primer site and unique molecular identifiers. Priming for cDNA synthesis came from both the TCR alpha and TCR beta constant segments. Library amplification involved two PCR steps, and the second step added sample barcodes and sequencing adapters. Sequencing of the libraries was done on either Illumina HiSeq 2500 (2x100 bp) or NovaSeq (2x150 bp). The authors' analysis ran thus. Reads were demultiplexed and collapsed into UMI consensus sequences with MIGEC, and V(D)J alignment was performed with MiXCR. Clonotypes responding to the vaccine were identified with edgeR on replicate PBMC samples, with the criteria of FDR below 0.01 and a log2 fold change above 5 up to day 15. CD4 or CD8 identity was assigned to each bulk clonotype according to whether the clonotype was present at higher abundance in the sequenced CD4 repertoire or the sequenced CD8 repertoire. TCRdb cleaned the public reads at Q25 with fastp, built clones with MiXCR and kept in-frame beta chains. Rows with one shared CDR3 protein collapse into an entry with the most common genes and DNA. The authors' filters were not applied to this entry. Counted in this sample were 400,000 to 450,000 distinct CDR3 sequences; about 19% of them appeared once. Of the sample, about 18% falls within the top ten clones.

The paper as a whole reports these results and caveats: Because the study included only a couple of donors, the extent to which the findings can be generalized is limited. Most clones expanded after primary vaccination were re-detected after the booster (96% of CD4 and around 88% of CD8), suggesting broad memory maintenance. Compared with the primary T-cell response, the secondary T-cell response was faster but weaker, reaching its peak on day 5 rather than on day 15. FACS-sorted repertoires could contain abundant contaminating clonotypes from the bulk population, so computational filtering was required. A small share of clonotypes was detected in both CD4 and CD8 compartments, with the overlap likely arising from convergent recombination.

The source of this sequence is a man aged 18 to 30 who received the YFV17D yellow fever vaccine. Sequences were derived from PBMCs, sampled before the yellow fever booster vaccination. The V gene is TRBV28 and the J gene is TRBJ1-1; there is no confident call for the D gene. The sequenced DNA is TGTGCCAGCAGTTTTTGGCCCACTGAAGCTTTCTTT. This translates into CASSFWPTEAFF. Here the CDR3 is joined to the reference TRBV28 and TRBJ1-1 genes, and the full variable domain is: DVKVTQSSRYLVKRTGEKVFLECVQDMDHENMFWYRQDPGLGLRLIYFSYDVKMKEKGDIPEGYSVSREKKERFSLILESASTNQTSMYLCASSFWPTEAFFGQGTRLTVV.